This T cell receptor beta chain was recovered during a study of a mutant IDH1 vaccine in newly diagnosed glioma. Study-level background: Patients were started on vaccination 4-6 weeks after radiotherapy alone, or with temozolomide cycles. At week 47 came visit V13, while visit V12 had come at week 35.

V gave up 2 bases and J gave up 0 bases, with 14 bases separating them. Germline V CDR1 and CDR2: MNHEY, SMNVEV (reference sequence). The CDR3 spans 18 residues. As concerns this clone: Its specificity is unknown.

TCRdb's copy holds only in-frame clones and misses some; the assay was immunoSEQ multiplex PCR. Of over 45,000 clones listed, about 71% were seen once; the top ten hold 5% to 6%. Time point of the sample: week 47, end of study. Doses of 300 ug of mutant IDH1 20-mer peptide were given with topical imiquimod. The source was PBMCs, collected from a glioma patient whose treatment included an IDH1 peptide vaccine. This clonotype originated in a man aged 50 to 59 with glioma. The chain is built from TRBV27 and TRBJ2-6; tentative D call: TRBD1 (5 bases). CDR3 coding DNA: TGTGCCAGCAGTTTAGGGGCCAGGCCGTACTCTGGGGCCAACGTCCTGACTTTC. Translation: CASSLGARPYSGANVLTF.